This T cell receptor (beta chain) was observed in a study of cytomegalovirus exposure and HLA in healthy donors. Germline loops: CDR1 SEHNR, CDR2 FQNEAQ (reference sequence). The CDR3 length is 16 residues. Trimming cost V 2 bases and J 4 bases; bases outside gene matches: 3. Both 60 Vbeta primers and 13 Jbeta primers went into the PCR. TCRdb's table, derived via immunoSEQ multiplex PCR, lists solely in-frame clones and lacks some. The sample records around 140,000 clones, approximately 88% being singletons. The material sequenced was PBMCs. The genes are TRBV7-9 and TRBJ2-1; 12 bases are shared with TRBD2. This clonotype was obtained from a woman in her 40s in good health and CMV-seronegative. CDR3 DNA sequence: TGTGCCAGCAGCTTACCAGGACTAGCGGGGTACAATGAGCAGTTCTTC. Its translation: CASSLPGLAGYNEQFF.